In this sample, the clone carrying this TCR beta chain turned up many times. What it binds is unknown. This sample was included in a study of identical twins. Unique molecular identifiers were present on the cDNA, which also gained a universal primer site by template switching. TCRdb independently ran MiXCR on the 5' RACE reads; one entry per CDR3 protein. Of 1.5 million to 2 million distinct CDR3 sequences in the sample, 25% to 35% were seen once. Germline V CDR1 and CDR2: SGHAT, FQDESV (reference sequence). This CDR3 is 12 amino acids long. With 2 bases removed from V and 6 bases from J, the gap between germline ends came to 8 bases. Study results and limitations: In beta out-of-frame sequences, the excess sharing between twins was weaker.

J is TRBJ2-7 and V is TRBV11-1, with unresolved D. Sequenced input: cord blood. This receptor was taken from a newborn girl in good health. CDR3 region: CASSLRLGEQYF. In DNA form, the CDR3 reads TGTGCCAGCAGCTTACGTTTGGGCGAGCAGTACTTC.